This is a list of T cell receptor beta chains from one sample in a study of cytomegalovirus exposure and HLA in healthy donors. Data came from immunoSEQ multiplex PCR; TCRdb stores just in-frame clones and leaves some out. The table has around 150,000 clones, about 90% seen once. The sample comprised PBMCs. The receptors derive from a woman aged 18-29 years in good health and CMV-seropositive. Both conserved end residues are part of each CDR3. Each record gives: CDR3 length, D gene, clone size, V gene, J gene, CDR3 DNA, CDR3 protein. A D gene is named only where the DNA matches it firmly. Only some rows state a clone size, as once, few, many or a class for expanded clones.

12	TRBD2	NA	TRBV6-5	TRBJ2-1	TGTGCCAGCAGTTTAGCGGGCGGTGAGCAGTTCTTC	CASSLAGGEQFF
14	TRBD1	NA	TRBV11-3	TRBJ1-4	TGTGCCAGCAGCCGGGACAGGGTAAATGAAAAACTGTTTTTT	CASSRDRVNEKLFF
14	TRBD1	NA	TRBV29-1	TRBJ1-5	TGCAGCGTACGGGACAGGGGGCCCCATCAGCCCCAGCATTTT	CSVRDRGPHQPQHF
13	TRBD1	once	TRBV5-4	TRBJ2-7	TGTGCCAGCAGCGTGCCGGGGACAGGCGGGCAGTACTTC	CASSVPGTGGQYF
13	TRBD1	NA	TRBV5-1	TRBJ2-1	TGCGCCAGCAGCTTCGGGACAGTCAATGAGCAGTTCTTC	CASSFGTVNEQFF
13	NA	few	TRBV6-4	TRBJ2-2	TGTGCCAGCAGTGTGAGCTTCACCGGGGAGCTGTTTTTT	CASSVSFTGELFF
15	NA	NA	TRBV5-4	TRBJ2-7	TGTGCCAGCAGCTCCCGACAGTTCCTAGGGAACGAGCAGTACTTC	CASSSRQFLGNEQYF
13	NA	NA	TRBV27	TRBJ1-2	TGTGCCAGCAGTTTTGCGGACAGTTATGGCTACACCTTC	CASSFADSYGYTF
19	NA	once	TRBV4-1	TRBJ1-2	TGCGCCAGCAGCCAAGAAAATTCCAGGGGCCACCCTCGAAACTATGGCTACACCTTC	CASSQENSRGHPRNYGYTF
13	TRBD1	NA	TRBV19	TRBJ1-1	TGTGCCAGTAAAGGGACAGAGAACACTGAAGCTTTCTTT	CASKGTENTEAFF
15	NA	NA	TRBV7-9	TRBJ1-3	TGTGCCAGCAGCTTAATGGGGGCGCAGGGAAACACCATATATTTT	CASSLMGAQGNTIYF
16	TRBD1	NA	TRBV19	TRBJ2-2	TGTGCCAGTTCCGCCCGGGACAGGGGGATCGCCGGGGAGCTGTTTTTT	CASSARDRGIAGELFF